This TCR beta chain is from a study of cytomegalovirus exposure and HLA in healthy donors. Vbeta (60) and Jbeta (13) primers were used in the PCR. The table came from immunoSEQ multiplex PCR; TCRdb's copy has only in-frame clones and leaves some out. The sample shows more than 50,000 clones, about 71% of them seen only once. The CDR3 is 16 residues long. V shed 4 bases, J shed 4 bases, and the junction held 13 bases outside the gene matches. The germline CDR1 and CDR2 sequences are MNHEY and SMNVEV (reference sequence). V gene TRBV27 combines with J gene TRBJ2-7; 7 nucleotides line up with TRBD1. This clonotype was sampled from an older woman in good health and CMV-seropositive. Material: PBMCs. In DNA, the CDR3 is TGTGCCAGCAGTTCCGGCGTTTGGGACAGAACTTACGAGCAGTACTTC. It translates to CASSSGVWDRTYEQYF.